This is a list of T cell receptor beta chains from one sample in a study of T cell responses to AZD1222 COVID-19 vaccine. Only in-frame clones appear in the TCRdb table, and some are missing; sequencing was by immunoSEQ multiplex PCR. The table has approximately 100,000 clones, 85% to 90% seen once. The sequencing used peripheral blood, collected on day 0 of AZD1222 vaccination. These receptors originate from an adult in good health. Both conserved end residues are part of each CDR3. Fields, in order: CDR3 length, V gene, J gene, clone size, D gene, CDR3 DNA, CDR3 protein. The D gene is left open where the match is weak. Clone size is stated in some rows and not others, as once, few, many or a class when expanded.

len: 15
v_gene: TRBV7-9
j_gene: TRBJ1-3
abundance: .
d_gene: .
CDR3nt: TGTGCCAGCAGCTTAGCCAGCAACTCTGGAAACACCATATATTTT
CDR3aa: CASSLASNSGNTIYF

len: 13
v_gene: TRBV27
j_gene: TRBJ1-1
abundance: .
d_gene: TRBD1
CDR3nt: TGTGCCAGCGAGAAGACAGGGAGAACTGAAGCTTTCTTT
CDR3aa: CASEKTGRTEAFF

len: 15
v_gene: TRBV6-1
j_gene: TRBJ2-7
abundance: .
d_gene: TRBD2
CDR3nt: TGTGCCAGCAGTGAAGAGGTAGCGGGCTCCTACGAGCAGTACTTC
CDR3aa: CASSEEVAGSYEQYF

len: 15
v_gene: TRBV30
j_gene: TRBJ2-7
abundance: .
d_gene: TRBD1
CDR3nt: TGTGCCTGGGCACTAGTTACAGGGGCCCCCTACGAGCAGTACTTC
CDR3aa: CAWALVTGAPYEQYF

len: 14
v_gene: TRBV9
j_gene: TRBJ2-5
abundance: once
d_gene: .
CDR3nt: TGTGCCAGCAGCGTAGATCCTGGAACTGGGACCCAGTACTTC
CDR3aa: CASSVDPGTGTQYF

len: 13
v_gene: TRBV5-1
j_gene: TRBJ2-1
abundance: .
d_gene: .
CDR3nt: TGCGCCAGCAAACGGGACAACTACAATGAGCAGTTCTTC
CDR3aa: CASKRDNYNEQFF

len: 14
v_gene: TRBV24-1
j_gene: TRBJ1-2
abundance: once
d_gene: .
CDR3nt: TGTGCCACCAGTGATCCTGCAGCTAACTATGGCTACACCTTC
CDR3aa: CATSDPAANYGYTF

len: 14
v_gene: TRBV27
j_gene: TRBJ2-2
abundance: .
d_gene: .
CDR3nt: TGTGCCAGCAGTCGACTGGGGATCACCGGGGAGCTGTTTTTT
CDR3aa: CASSRLGITGELFF

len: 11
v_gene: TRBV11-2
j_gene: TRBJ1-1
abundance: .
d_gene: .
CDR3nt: TGTGCCAGCAGCTATGGCCAGGATGCTTTCTTT
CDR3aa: CASSYGQDAFF

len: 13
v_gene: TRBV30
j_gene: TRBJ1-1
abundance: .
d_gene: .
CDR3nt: TGTGCCTGGAGTTGGGGGGCGGGTGTAAAAGCTTTCTTT
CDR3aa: CAWSWGAGVKAFF

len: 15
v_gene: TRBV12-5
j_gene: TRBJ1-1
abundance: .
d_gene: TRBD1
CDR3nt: TGTGCTAGTGGTACGGGACAGGAGTTGAACACTGAAGCTTTCTTT
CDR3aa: CASGTGQELNTEAFF

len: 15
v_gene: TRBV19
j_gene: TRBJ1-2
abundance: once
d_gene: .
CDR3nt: TGTGCCAGTAGTACCCTCTTTAGGGGGGACTATGGCTACACCTTC
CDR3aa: CASSTLFRGDYGYTF

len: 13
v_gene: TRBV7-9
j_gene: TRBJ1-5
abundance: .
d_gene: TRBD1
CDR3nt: TGTGCCAGCAACGAAGACAGGGGACAGCCCCAGCATTTT
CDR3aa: CASNEDRGQPQHF

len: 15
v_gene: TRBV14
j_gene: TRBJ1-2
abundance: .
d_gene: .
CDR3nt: TGTGCCAGCAGCCAAGTTGGCGCAGGGCCTTTCGGCTACACCTTC
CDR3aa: CASSQVGAGPFGYTF

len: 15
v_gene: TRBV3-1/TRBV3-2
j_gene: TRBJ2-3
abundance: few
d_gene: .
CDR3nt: TGTGCCAGCGTTCCCGACTACCTTAGCACAGATACGCAGTATTTT
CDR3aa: CASVPDYLSTDTQYF

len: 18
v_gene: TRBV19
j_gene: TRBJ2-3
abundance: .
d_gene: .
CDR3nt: TGTGCCAGTAGAAGGACTTATACGGCTGGGGGTAGCACAGATACGCAGTATTTT
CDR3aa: CASRRTYTAGGSTDTQYF

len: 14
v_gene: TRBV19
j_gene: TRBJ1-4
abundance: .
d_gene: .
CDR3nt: TGTGCCAGTAGTTCCCGGGGTTTTAATGAAAAACTGTTTTTT
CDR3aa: CASSSRGFNEKLFF

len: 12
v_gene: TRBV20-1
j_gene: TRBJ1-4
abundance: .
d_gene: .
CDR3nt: TGCAGTGCTAGTTCTGTGAATGAAAAACTGTTTTTT
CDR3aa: CSASSVNEKLFF

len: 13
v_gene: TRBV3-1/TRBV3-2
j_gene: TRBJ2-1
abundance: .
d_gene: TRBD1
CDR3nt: TGTGCCAGCAGCCAGACTCCACGGACAGGGCAGTTCTTC
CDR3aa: CASSQTPRTGQFF

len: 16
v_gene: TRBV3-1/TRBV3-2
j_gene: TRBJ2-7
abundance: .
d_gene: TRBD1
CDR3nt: TGTGCCAGCAGCCAAGCCTGGGGACAGGGGCGGAGCGAGCAGTACTTC
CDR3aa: CASSQAWGQGRSEQYF

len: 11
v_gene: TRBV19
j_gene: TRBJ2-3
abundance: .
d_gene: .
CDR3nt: TGTGCCAGTCAAAGCGGGTCTACGCAGTATTTT
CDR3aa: CASQSGSTQYF

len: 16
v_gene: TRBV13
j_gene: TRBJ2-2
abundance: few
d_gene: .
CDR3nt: TGTGCCAGCAGCTCTCGGGACGGATCGAACACCGGGGAGCTGTTTTTT
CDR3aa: CASSSRDGSNTGELFF

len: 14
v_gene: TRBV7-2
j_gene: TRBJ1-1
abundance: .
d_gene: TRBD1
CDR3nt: TGTGCCAGCAGCTTAGAGGGGGACAGGGAGGAAGCTTTCTTT
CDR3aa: CASSLEGDREEAFF